The T cell receptor beta chain described here comes from a study of shared clonotypes between healthy human individuals. The method was immunoSEQ multiplex PCR; TCRdb's version includes in-frame clones alone and lacks a portion of them. The sample has about 380,000 clones; roughly 96% are singletons. Looked up from germline, CDR1 is SGHRS and CDR2 is YFSETQ. This CDR3 region has 15 residues. V was pared by 4 bases and J by 2 bases, with 14 bases between. The receptor was derived from a man aged 30 to 39 in good health. The rearrangement joins TRBV5-1 to TRBJ2-3; the D gene is possibly TRBD2 (5 bases). Material: memory CD8+ T cells sorted from blood. Indicated subset: CD45RO+ cells pooled with CCR7-negative TemRA cells. The CDR3 nucleotides read TGCGCCAGCAGCCCCCGGCTAGCACCCACAGATACGCAGTATTTT. This encodes CASSPRLAPTDTQYF. Full variable domain (outside the CDR3, taken from reference TRBV5-1 and TRBJ2-3): KAGVTQTPRYLIKTRGQQVTLSCSPISGHRSVSWYQQTPGQGLQFLFEYFSETQRNKGNFPGRFSGRQFSNSRSEMNVSTLELGDSALYLCASSPRLAPTDTQYFGPGTRLTVL.